The 19 T cell receptor beta chains below come from one sample, sequenced in a study of blood T cell repertoires in COVID-19. Sequenced by immunoSEQ multiplex PCR; TCRdb stores in-frame clones only, minus some. The data contain more than 200,000 clones, roughly 84% of them singletons. Sequenced input: PBMCs or T cells enriched from blood (not recorded which). All receptors derive from a man aged 25 to 40 in a cohort exposed to, infected with or recovered from COVID-19 (not recorded which).

The chain is built from TRBV4-1 and TRBJ1-5, with D maybe TRBD1 (5 bases). The CDR3 is made up of 15 amino acids. Deletions cut 1 base from V and 6 bases from J, with 13 bases between. Germline V CDR1 and CDR2: MGHRA, YSYEKL. The CDR3 protein is CASSQVPGGGQPQHF. CDR3 DNA: TGCGCCAGCAGCCAAGTACCCGGGGGGGGTCAGCCCCAGCATTTT.

This clone was detected only a few times. CDR3 protein: CASSQTSTGGYEQYF. DNA for the CDR3: TGTGCCAGCAGTCAAACCTCGACAGGGGGATACGAGCAGTACTTC. This chain connects TRBV27 to TRBJ2-7, with 9 positions matching TRBD1. This CDR3 comprises 15 residues. V was clipped by 5 bases and J by 4 bases; unmatched bases: 9. CDR1 and CDR2 from the germline V gene are MNHEY and SMNVEV (reference sequence).

The rearrangement links TRBV19 to TRBJ1-1, with a weak D call TRBD1 (6 bases). CDR3 length equals 13 residues. V shed 6 bases and J shed 1 base, with 9 bases lying between them. The germline CDR1 and CDR2 sequences are LNHDA and SQIVND (reference sequence). This CDR3 is CASRGRGNTEAFF. CDR3 in DNA: TGTGCCAGTAGGGGCAGGGGGAACACTGAAGCTTTCTTT.

The chain couples TRBV5-6 to TRBJ2-7; a weak D match, TRBD2 (5 bases). The CDR3 has 13 residues. V gave up 6 bases and J gave up 5 bases, with 15 bases separating them. Germline V gives CDR1 SGHDT, CDR2 YYEEEE. In DNA, the CDR3 is TGTGCCAGCACCTGGCGAGGGCATCACGAGCAGTACTTC. Translated: CASTWRGHHEQYF. Filled out from reference TRBV5-6 and TRBJ2-7, the complete variable domain reads DAGVTQSPTHLIKTRGQQVTLRCSPKSGHDTVSWYQQALGQGPQFIFQYYEEEERQRGNFPDRFSGHQFPNYSSELNVNALLLGDSALYLCASTWRGHHEQYFGPGTRLTVT.

This rearrangement joins TRBV6-5 to TRBJ1-5, with TRBD1 matching 8 bases. The CDR3 runs 15 residues. In germline, CDR1 is MNHEY, CDR2 SVGAGI. With 7 bases clipped from V and 0 bases from J, the junction kept 5 bases outside the gene matches. The CDR3 DNA reads TGTGCCAGCACTGGACAGGGAGTTAGCAATCAGCCCCAGCATTTT. Encoded protein: CASTGQGVSNQPQHF.

The gene calls are TRBV19 and TRBJ1-1; TRBD1 aligns across 8 bases. V lost 0 bases and J lost 1; bases outside the gene matches: 4. Germline lookup yields CDR1 LNHDA and CDR2 SQIVND (reference sequence). CDR3 length: 16 residues. Here the CDR3 DNA reads TGTGCCAGTAGTATAGATCCAGGGACAGGGAACACTGAAGCTTTCTTT. This gives the protein CASSIDPGTGNTEAFF.

This clone has only one observation. The chain joins TRBV7-3 to TRBJ2-1; no firm D call. Between the trimmed V and J ends, which lost 5 bases and 3 bases, there was a span of 17 bases. This CDR3 spans 16 amino acids. From germline, CDR1 is SGHTA and CDR2 FQGTGA. CDR3 sequence (DNA): TGTGCCAGCAGCCCCAACCCGGGTAGTAGCTACAATGAGCAGTTCTTC. Translating gives CASSPNPGSSYNEQFF.

The sample holds a few counts of this clone. This sequence joins TRBV11-3 and TRBJ2-1, with D perhaps matching TRBD2 (5 bases). The CDR3 length is 16 residues. The germline gives CDR1 SGHNT, CDR2 YENEEA. Trimming cost V 0 bases and J 4 bases, with 13 bases left between them. CDR3 residues: CASSLDPSGGYNEQFF. The CDR3, as DNA: TGTGCCAGCAGCTTAGATCCCAGCGGCGGGTACAATGAGCAGTTCTTC.

A few counts support this clone. The rearrangement joins TRBV27 to TRBJ1-5, with a weak D call TRBD1 (6 bases). Trimming took 7 bases from V and 4 from J, leaving 20 bases between them. The CDR3 sequence is 16 residues long. CDR1 and CDR2 (germline): MNHEY, SMNVEV (reference sequence). DNA for the CDR3: TGTGCCAGCAAACCTTTTGGGAGACAGGTTAATCAGCCCCAGCATTTT. Translation: CASKPFGRQVNQPQHF.

This clone was observed a few times. The chain is built from TRBV5-5 and TRBJ2-3; TRBD2 matches 7 bases. This CDR3 has 17 residues. Germline V lookup: CDR1 SGHKS, CDR2 YYEKEE (reference sequence). The V gene end was trimmed by 4 bases and the J gene end by 7 bases; junction bases not matched to a gene: 18. The CDR3 here is CASSRAYGLGWDNTQYF. CDR3 nucleotide sequence: TGTGCCAGCAGCCGGGCCTACGGACTAGGATGGGATAATACGCAGTATTTT.

This chain uses TRBV2 with TRBJ1-6; 10 nucleotides match TRBD1. The V gene's germline CDR1 is SNHLY and CDR2 FYNNEI. CDR3 size: 15 residues. V lost 6 bases to trimming and J lost 10 bases; unmatched junction nucleotides: 9. The CDR3 sequence is CASRARTGGRSPLHF. For the CDR3, the DNA is TGTGCCAGCAGGGCTAGGACAGGGGGAAGATCACCCCTCCACTTT.

The rearrangement links TRBV6-4 to TRBJ2-5; TRBD2 agrees at 7 bases. Germline CDR1 MRHNA, CDR2 SNTAGT. CDR3 size: 12 residues. The ends lost 11 bases at V and 5 bases at J; junction bases unmatched: 8. The CDR3 sequence is CAPGGGGETQYF. The DNA for the CDR3 is TGTGCCCCGGGAGGAGGCGGGGAGACCCAGTACTTC.

The gene calls are TRBV3-1 (or the pseudogene TRBV3-2) and TRBJ1-1; a possible D gene is TRBD1 (6 bases). With 4 bases removed from V and 3 bases from J, the gap between germline ends came to 9 bases. The length of the CDR3 is 13 residues. Looked up from germline, CDR1 is LGHDT and CDR2 is YNNKEL (reference sequence). This CDR3 reads CASSPQGYTEAFF. CDR3 sequence (DNA): TGTGCCAGCAGCCCTCAGGGGTACACTGAAGCTTTCTTT.

The chain has TRBV7-3 and TRBJ2-7; D may be TRBD2 (6 bases). Germline lookup yields CDR1 SGHTA and CDR2 FQGTGA. This CDR3 spans 15 amino acids. Trimming cost V 5 bases and J 2 bases, with 16 bases left between them. CDR3 amino acids: CASSRDSSGAYEQYF. Here the CDR3 DNA reads TGTGCCAGCAGCCGTGACTCCTCGGGAGCCTACGAGCAGTACTTC.

CDR3 in DNA: TGTGCCAGCAGCCTGGGACTAGCGGGAGTCGGGGAGCTGTTTTTT. The encoded protein is CASSLGLAGVGELFF. The chain links TRBV11-3 to TRBJ2-2; 14 nucleotides agree with TRBD2. Germline CDR1 is SGHNT and CDR2 is YENEEA. Losses at the gene ends were 5 bases for V and 7 bases for J; bases not matched to a gene: 3. This CDR3 region has 15 residues.

This chain joins TRBV2 and TRBJ1-1; D is perhaps TRBD1 (5 bases). Deletions cut 6 bases from V and 2 bases from J, with 7 bases between. This CDR3 is built from 12 residues. Germline assignment: CDR1 SNHLY and CDR2 FYNNEI. The CDR3 reads CASSDSNTEAFF. CDR3 sequence (DNA): TGTGCCAGCAGCGACAGTAACACTGAAGCTTTCTTT.

This chain connects TRBV7-8 to TRBJ2-7, with 7 bases fitting TRBD2. V lost 5 bases and J lost 1; bases outside the gene matches: 11. This CDR3 spans 16 amino acids. Germline CDR1 SGHVS, CDR2 FQNEAQ. The CDR3 bases are TGTGCCAGCAGCCCACCGGGGGGTTACGGGTCCTACGAGCAGTACTTC. It translates to CASSPPGGYGSYEQYF.

The sample holds one count of this clone. The rearrangement joins TRBV27 to TRBJ2-3; 13 bases are a match to TRBD2. In germline, CDR1 is MNHEY, CDR2 SMNVEV (reference sequence). V shed 5 bases and J 8 bases; nucleotides not matched to a gene: 4. The CDR3 has 14 amino acids. The CDR3 region is CASSTTSGGGTQYF. In DNA form, the CDR3 reads TGTGCCAGCAGTACCACTAGCGGGGGGGGTACGCAGTATTTT.

This chain links TRBV19 with TRBJ1-5, with TRBD1 as a possible D gene (6 bases). Germline V CDR1 and CDR2: LNHDA, SQIVND (reference sequence). The CDR3 sequence is 15 residues long. Trimming pared 4 bases from V and 4 bases from J, leaving 14 bases between. CDR3 sequence: CASSTNRDGNQPQHF. CDR3 DNA: TGTGCCAGTAGTACCAACAGGGATGGTAATCAGCCCCAGCATTTT.